This TCR beta chain was recorded in a study of identical twins. Notes on the study in general: Conclusions rested on cross-sectional statistics rather than following the same donors.

About this clonotype itself: The antigen remains undetermined.

The CDR3 has 15 amino acids. V lost 8 bases and J 7 bases, leaving 20 bases between the germline ends. The germline gives CDR1 KGHSH, CDR2 LQKENI. Template switching supplied a universal primer site; unique molecular identifiers were carried on the cDNA. TCRdb recomputed calls from the 5' RACE reads with MiXCR, one row per CDR3 protein. The table has roughly 700,000 distinct CDR3 sequences, 8.6% seen once; the top ten hold roughly 0.97%. The data also belong to a second study, concerning yellow fever vaccine responses in identical twins. As that report states: Reportedly, twins showed a vaccine T cell response that looked partly convergent and partly personalized.

The sequenced sample was PBMCs. This sequence originates from a young woman in good health. The chain carries TRBV18 and TRBJ1-4; weak D call: TRBD1 (6 bases). This CDR3 reads CASQQGAGISEKLFF. CDR3 nucleotide sequence: TGTGCCAGCCAACAGGGCGCAGGGATTAGTGAAAAACTGTTTTTT.